The 22 T cell receptor beta chains below all came from one sample that was sequenced in a study of blood T cells in healthy people across ages. A J-beta primer mix and a sample-barcoded 5' primer were used in a second PCR of roughly 6 to 11 cycles. Each CDR3 protein gets one entry after TCRdb re-called the 5' RACE reads with MiXCR. The top ten clones hold around 11% of a sample with roughly 1.7 million distinct CDR3 sequences, roughly 32% of them seen once. Sequencing was done on a sample of blood. The source is a woman in her twenties or thirties in good health.

This clonotype was seen at least ten times. The junction departs from the called germline gene at one end, perhaps through a read error. The V call is TRBV20-1, the J call TRBJ1-2; D remains unclear. Germline V CDR1 and CDR2: DFQATT, SNEGSKA (reference sequence). The CDR3 sequence is 11 residues long. The CDR3 DNA reads as TGCAGTGCCAGAGTAGAATATGGCTACACCTTC. Residues: CSARVEYGYTF.

The V call is TRBV29-1, the J call TRBJ1-2; 10 nucleotides match TRBD1. The J segment lost 3 bases and the V segment lost 7 bases, leaving 8 bases of the junction unmatched. The CDR3 loop spans 14 amino acids. The V gene's germline CDR1 is SQVTM and CDR2 ANQGSEA. The CDR3 bases are TGCAGCGGGGGGACAGGGGATAGGGACTATGGCTACACCTTC. Amino acids: CSGGTGDRDYGYTF.

The sample holds a few counts of this clonotype. The rearrangement uses TRBV20-1 and TRBJ1-2; D remains unclear. CDR1 is DFQATT and CDR2 is SNEGSKA in the germline V gene (reference sequence). The CDR3 sequence is 11 residues long. V gave up 6 bases and J gave up 8 bases, with 13 bases separating them. CDR3 loop: CSAYGLGGYTF. The CDR3, as DNA: TGCAGTGCGTATGGCCTCGGAGGCTACACCTTC.

This clonotype has only one observation. The chain joins TRBV7-6 to TRBJ2-1, with TRBD2 identical over 7 bases. This CDR3 has 12 residues. The V segment lost 4 bases and the J segment 9 bases; nucleotides outside the gene matches: 3. Per germline, CDR1 SGHVS and CDR2 FNYEAQ. The CDR3: CASSYRTSEQFF. Here the CDR3 DNA reads TGTGCCAGCAGCTATCGGACTAGTGAGCAGTTCTTC.

This clonotype occurred many times. This chain uses TRBV5-1 with TRBJ2-4; D possibly corresponds to TRBD1 (6 bases). CDR3 size: 15 residues. Trimming took 5 bases from V and 0 from J, leaving 12 bases between them. Per germline, CDR1 SGHRS and CDR2 YFSETQ. CDR3: CASSRQGLAKNIQYF. CDR3 coding DNA: TGCGCCAGCAGTCGGCAGGGGCTAGCCAAAAACATTCAGTACTTC.

J is TRBJ2-1 and V is TRBV7-9; 16 positions match TRBD2. CDR1 is SEHNR, CDR2 FQNEAQ, per germline (reference sequence). Germline trimming cut 5 bases from V and 6 bases from J; bases unmatched to any gene: 10. The CDR3 is 18 amino acids. CDR3 amino acids: CASSLGLAGGEVFNEQFF. The CDR3 nucleotides are TGTGCCAGCAGCCTGGGACTAGCGGGGGGGGAGGTTTTCAATGAGCAGTTCTTC.

The chain is built from TRBV20-1 and TRBJ2-7; D is possibly TRBD2 (6 bases). This CDR3 is 13 amino acids long. Germline V gene data show CDR1 as DFQATT and CDR2 as SNEGSKA (reference sequence). Between the trimmed V and J ends, which lost 3 bases and 2 bases, there was a span of 11 bases. CDR3 in DNA: TGCAGTGCTAGCGGGGGAGCAACCTACGAGCAGTACTTC. The encoded protein is CSASGGATYEQYF.

This clonotype was counted a few times. The chain carries TRBV10-3 and TRBJ1-1; D not resolved. CDR3 size: 12 residues. Germline V gene lookup returns CDR1 ENHRY and CDR2 SYGVKD. The V and J ends lost 6 bases and 5 bases respectively, with 10 bases between them. In DNA, the CDR3 is TGTGCCATCAGGAAAAAGGAGACTGAAGCTTTCTTT. As protein: CAIRKKETEAFF.

This clonotype was found many times. The chain uses TRBV5-6 and TRBJ1-2; the D gene is possibly TRBD1 (5 bases). There are 14 residues in the CDR3. Germline V gene sequence: CDR1 SGHDT, CDR2 YYEEEE. The germline V and J ends were trimmed by 0 bases and 7 bases, with 13 bases remaining between them. The CDR3 protein is CASSLVRGTAGYTF. Written as DNA, the CDR3 is TGTGCCAGCAGCTTGGTGCGAGGGACGGCTGGCTACACCTTC.

This chain uses TRBV14 with TRBJ2-7; D is unresolved. Per the germline V gene, CDR1 is SGHDN and CDR2 is FVKESK. V lost 0 bases to trimming and J lost 10 bases, with 19 bases between them. This CDR3 contains 15 residues. The CDR3 region is CASSQENVGSLPQYF. The CDR3 nucleotides read TGTGCCAGCAGCCAAGAGAACGTCGGGTCTTTGCCCCAGTACTTC.

Details on this clonotype: At one end, the junction sequence differs from germline, possibly due to a read error. The chain has TRBV5-4 and TRBJ2-3, with D maybe TRBD2 (5 bases). This CDR3 region has 14 residues. Germline CDR1 reads SGHNT; CDR2 reads YYREEE (reference sequence). The CDR3 spells CASSRGEPTDTRYF. CDR3 DNA: TGTGCCAGCAGCCGGGGAGAACCCACAGATACGCGGTATTTT.

This clonotype was detected a few times. V usage is TRBV7-3 and J usage is TRBJ2-1; D unresolved. Trimming pared 1 base from V and 6 bases from J, leaving 7 bases between. CDR1 is SGHTA, CDR2 FQGTGA, per germline. The CDR3 consists of 13 residues. The CDR3 loop reads CASSLIASNEQFF. The CDR3 DNA follows: TGTGCCAGCAGCTTAATCGCTAGCAATGAGCAGTTCTTC.

There are a few counts of this clonotype. The chain uses TRBV25-1 and TRBJ2-3; D is undetermined. V lost 5 bases to trimming and J lost 4 bases, with 10 bases between them. The CDR3 is 13 amino acids. The germline gives CDR1 MGHDK, CDR2 SYGVNS. CDR3 in DNA: TGTGCCAGCAGTCCCGGGTGGGCAGATACGCAGTATTTT. It translates to CASSPGWADTQYF. The full variable domain, completed using reference TRBV25-1 and TRBJ2-3, is EADIYQTPRYLVIGTGKKITLECSQTMGHDKMYWYQQDPGMELHLIHYSYGVNSTEKGDLSSESTVSRIRTEHFPLTLESARPSHTSQYLCASSPGWADTQYFGPGTRLTVL.

The genes are TRBV7-9 and TRBJ2-3, with D possibly being TRBD1 (5 bases). V dropped 1 base and J dropped 7 bases, with 9 bases sitting between them. The CDR3 has 13 residues. Germline CDR1 SEHNR, CDR2 FQNEAQ (reference sequence). The CDR3 bases are TGTGCCAGCAGCTTAGGGCAGGGCAATACGCAGTATTTT. It translates to CASSLGQGNTQYF.

The chain joins TRBV12-3 or TRBV12-4 to TRBJ2-5; 9 positions match TRBD1. Trimming removed 0 bases from V and 3 bases from J; junction bases left unmatched: 17. The CDR3 consists of 20 residues. CDR3 DNA: TGTGCCAGCAGTTTAGCGTCATTGGAGAAGACAGGGGGTCTGGAAGAGACCCAGTACTTC. Its protein is CASSLASLEKTGGLEETQYF.

This sequence joins TRBV21-1 and TRBJ2-7; the table names TRBD1, a call not compared with the DNA. TRBV21-1 is described as a pseudogene. This CDR3 is built from 16 residues. The CDR3 spells CASSPKEGQGTYEQYF. Written as DNA, the CDR3 is TGTGCCAGCAGCCCCAAGGAGGGGCAGGGAACCTACGAGCAGTACTTC.

This clonotype was seen a handful of times. V and J are TRBV7-3 and TRBJ2-2; D may be TRBD2 (6 bases). Looked up from germline, CDR1 is SGHTA and CDR2 is FQGTGA. There are 20 residues in the CDR3. Deletions cut 5 bases from V and 1 base from J, with 26 bases between. The CDR3 spells CASSPVPFSWVAENTGELFF. CDR3 DNA sequence: TGTGCCAGCAGCCCCGTACCGTTCTCCTGGGTAGCGGAGAACACCGGGGAGCTGTTTTTT.

The rearrangement joins TRBV20-1 to TRBJ2-7; 8 nucleotides line up with TRBD1. Trimming removed 0 bases from V and 3 bases from J; junction bases left unmatched: 7. Germline V gene sequence: CDR1 DFQATT, CDR2 SNEGSKA (reference sequence). CDR3 size: 15 residues. The CDR3 here is CSARDFRQGYYEQYF. The DNA of the CDR3 is TGCAGTGCTAGAGATTTTAGACAGGGGTACTACGAGCAGTACTTC.

Regarding this clonotype: Sequence at one end of the junction differs from germline and may be a read error. The V gene is TRBV7-9, the J gene TRBJ2-6; D might be TRBD1 or TRBD2, each matching 5 bases. This CDR3 spans 17 amino acids. Germline CDR1 and CDR2: SEHNR and FQNEAQ (reference sequence). CDR3 DNA: TGTGCCAGCAGGGGAGAGCTTTCCAACTCTGGGACCAACGTCCGGACTTTC. It translates to CASRGELSNSGTNVRTF.

The rearrangement links TRBV28 to TRBJ2-7; 8 nucleotides agree with TRBD1. There are 15 residues in the CDR3. Trimming removed 5 bases from V and 4 bases from J; junction bases left unmatched: 10. Germline CDR1 reads MDHEN; CDR2 reads SYDVKM. CDR3 DNA: TGTGCCAGCAGTAAAAACAGGGGGGCTTATTACGAGCAGTACTTC. Translating it yields CASSKNRGAYYEQYF.

The chain joins TRBV20-1 to TRBJ2-1, with 11 nucleotides matching TRBD2. V was pared by 0 bases and J by 8 bases, with 9 bases of the junction left unmatched. Germline-derived CDR1 and CDR2 are DFQATT and SNEGSKA (reference sequence). CDR3 length equals 16 residues. The DNA for the CDR3 is TGCAGTGCTAGAGATGGCGCTAGCGGGGGGTCCGATGAGCAGTTCTTC. This encodes CSARDGASGGSDEQFF.

This clonotype was observed a handful of times. The chain employs TRBV7-2 and TRBJ2-7; D gene uncertain. Germline assignment: CDR1 SGHTA and CDR2 FQGNSA. The CDR3 runs to 13 residues. The germline V and J ends were trimmed by 1 base and 6 bases, with 10 bases remaining between them. CDR3 region: CASSLVRVGEQYF. The CDR3 nucleotides read TGTGCCAGCAGCTTAGTAAGGGTGGGCGAGCAGTACTTC.